This passage covers 19 T cell receptor beta chains from one sample sequenced in a study of cytomegalovirus exposure and HLA in healthy donors. The PCR ran on 60 Vbeta and 13 Jbeta primers. Produced via immunoSEQ multiplex PCR; TCRdb's table is partial and in-frame only. This sample's table reports tens of thousands of clones. Sequencing was carried out using PBMCs. Source of these receptors: a man aged 30 to 45 in good health and CMV-seronegative.

The chain carries TRBV4-2 and TRBJ1-4; 7 bases match TRBD1. The CDR3 sequence is 14 residues long. Germline values: CDR1 LGHNA, CDR2 YNFKEQ. Losses at the gene ends were 8 bases for V and 4 bases for J; bases not matched to a gene: 7. This CDR3 is CASRTGESNEKLFF. CDR3 nucleotides: TGTGCCAGCCGTACAGGGGAGAGTAATGAAAAACTGTTTTTT.

The genes are TRBV4-3 and TRBJ1-1, with 7 bases that match TRBD1. The trim removed 4 bases at V and 4 bases at J, leaving 6 bases unmatched. The CDR3 runs to 14 residues. The germline V gene encodes CDR1 LGHNA and CDR2 YSLEER. This CDR3 reads CASSPNTGATEAFF. CDR3 sequence (DNA): TGCGCCAGCAGCCCCAATACAGGGGCCACTGAAGCTTTCTTT.

V gene TRBV4-3 combines with J gene TRBJ1-2; the match to TRBD1 covers 9 bases. J was trimmed by 7 bases and V by 1 base; bases with no gene match: 7. Germline CDR1 LGHNA, CDR2 YSLEER. The CDR3 sequence is 15 residues long. This chain's CDR3 is CASSQGSGTGFGYTF. Here the CDR3 DNA reads TGCGCCAGCAGCCAAGGAAGCGGGACAGGGTTTGGCTACACCTTC.

The chain joins TRBV4-1 to TRBJ1-2; D is unclear. Germline lookup yields CDR1 MGHRA and CDR2 YSYEKL. The CDR3 is 13 amino acids. Trimming stripped 4 bases from V and 6 bases from J, with 12 bases between. CDR3 coding DNA: TGCGCCAGCAGCCCTCATATGGGCGATGGCTACACCTTC. Its protein is CASSPHMGDGYTF.

Notes on this clone: Sequence at one end of the junction differs from germline and may be a read error. CDR3 sequence: CASSAGTKNTPIIF. CDR3 DNA sequence: TGTGCCAGCAGCGCCGGGACTAAAAACACACCGATTATCTTC. V usage is TRBV9 and J usage is TRBJ2-7; 7 bases are shared with TRBD2. This CDR3 has 14 residues. Germline assignment: CDR1 SGDLS and CDR2 YYNGEE. The full variable domain, with the rest looked up from reference TRBV9 and TRBJ2-7, is DSGVTQTPKHLITATGQRVTLRCSPRSGDLSVYWYQQSLDQGLQFLIQYYNGEERAKGNILERFSAQQFPDLHSELNLSSLELGDSALYFCASSAGTKNTPIIFGPGTRLTVT.

V and J are TRBV19 and TRBJ2-5; 7 nucleotides agree with TRBD1. Germline V gene lookup returns CDR1 LNHDA and CDR2 SQIVND (reference sequence). The V gene end was trimmed by 1 base and the J gene end by 6 bases; junction bases not matched to a gene: 5. This CDR3 spans 14 amino acids. The CDR3 reads CASSIGQGEKTQYF. In nucleotides, the CDR3 is TGTGCCAGTAGTATAGGGCAGGGGGAAAAGACCCAGTACTTC.

CDR3 sequence (DNA): TGTGCCAGCTCACCTGTAGGGGCAGATACGCAGTATTTT. Translated: CASSPVGADTQYF. The chain joins TRBV18 to TRBJ2-3, with D maybe TRBD1 (5 bases). CDR1 KGHSH and CDR2 LQKENI come from the germline V gene. CDR3 length: 13 residues. Trimming took off 3 bases at V and 4 bases at J, with 8 bases between the two ends. Variable domain in full (rest from reference TRBV18 and TRBJ2-3): NAGVMQNPRHLVRRRGQEARLRCSPMKGHSHVYWYRQLPEEGLKFMVYLQKENIIDESGMPKERFSAEFPKEGPSILRIQQVVRGDSAAYFCASSPVGADTQYFGPGTRLTVL.

The chain employs TRBV5-4 and TRBJ2-2; TRBD2 matches 8 bases. V dropped 0 bases and J dropped 1; count of bases not matched to a gene: 2. CDR3 length: 16 amino acids. Germline CDR1 reads SGHNT; CDR2 reads YYREEE (reference sequence). DNA of the CDR3: TGTGCCAGCAGCTTGGGGCTAGCGGGGAACACCGGGGAGCTGTTTTTT. It codes for CASSLGLAGNTGELFF.

The rearrangement joins TRBV30 to TRBJ1-5; D is possibly TRBD1 (6 bases). Germline V gene lookup returns CDR1 GTSNPN and CDR2 SVGIG (reference sequence). V dropped 0 bases and J dropped 7 bases, with 16 bases sitting between them. This CDR3 contains 15 residues. CDR3 amino acids: CAWSVQGLFDQPQHF. The CDR3 region has the DNA TGTGCCTGGAGTGTTCAGGGGCTTTTTGACCAGCCCCAGCATTTT.

CDR3 sequence reads: CASSLGLAGETYEQYF. As DNA, the CDR3 is TGTGCCAGCAGCTTAGGGTTAGCGGGAGAGACCTACGAGCAGTACTTC. The V gene is TRBV7-9, the J gene TRBJ2-7; 9 bases align to TRBD2. The V gene's germline CDR1 is SEHNR and CDR2 FQNEAQ (reference sequence). The CDR3 is made up of 16 amino acids. V gave up 1 base and J gave up 2 bases; unmatched junction bases: 6.

The chain couples TRBV6-5 to TRBJ2-1, with TRBD2 as a possible D gene (6 bases). The length of the CDR3 is 15 residues. Trimming left V 6 bases short and J 7 bases short, with 19 bases between. Per germline, CDR1 MNHEY and CDR2 SVGAGI. CDR3 in amino acids: CASRLTSSALNEQFF. The CDR3 DNA reads as TGTGCCAGCAGATTAACCTCTAGCGCCCTGAATGAGCAGTTCTTC.

The chain employs TRBV6-6 and TRBJ1-1, with 9 bases that match TRBD1. Losses at the gene ends were 5 bases for V and 6 bases for J; bases not matched to a gene: 4. The germline gives CDR1 MNHNY, CDR2 SVGAGI (reference sequence). The CDR3 consists of 13 residues. CDR3 amino acids: CASSRQGDAEAFF. The DNA for the CDR3 is TGTGCCAGCAGTCGACAGGGGGATGCTGAAGCTTTCTTT.

V and J are TRBV5-1 and TRBJ1-2, with a tentative D call TRBD1 (6 bases). The CDR3 totals 15 residues. V was cut by 4 bases and J by 3 bases, with 16 bases left in between. Germline V gene data show CDR1 as SGHRS and CDR2 as YFSETQ. This CDR3 is CASSLVGGSDYGYTF. The CDR3 coding sequence is TGCGCCAGCAGCCTGGTAGGGGGTTCAGACTATGGCTACACCTTC.

This chain links TRBV30 with TRBJ1-2; maybe TRBD1 (6 bases). Trimming removed 3 bases at V and 1 base at J, with 12 bases between. This CDR3 region has 14 residues. Per the germline V gene, CDR1 is GTSNPN and CDR2 is SVGIG (reference sequence). DNA of the CDR3: TGTGCCTGGAGCCCTGGGGGCAGTAACTATGGCTACACCTTC. Encoded protein: CAWSPGGSNYGYTF.

The rearrangement joins TRBV29-1 to TRBJ2-7; 9 bases match TRBD1. CDR3 length: 14 amino acids. Germline CDR1 and CDR2: SQVTM and ANQGSEA. The V gene end was trimmed by 4 bases and the J gene end by 4 bases; junction bases not matched to a gene: 8. This chain's CDR3 is CSVVPLGTGYEQYF. DNA of the CDR3: TGCAGCGTTGTCCCACTTGGGACAGGGTACGAGCAGTACTTC.

This chain connects TRBV5-4 to TRBJ2-7, with a tentative D call TRBD2 (6 bases). V was cut by 4 bases and J by 3 bases, with 14 bases left in between. Per the germline V gene, CDR1 is SGHNT and CDR2 is YYREEE (reference sequence). The CDR3 contains 14 residues. CDR3 in amino acids: CASSPGDGSYEQYF. DNA of the CDR3: TGTGCCAGCAGCCCGGGGGACGGGAGCTACGAGCAGTACTTC.

V usage is TRBV4-2 and J usage is TRBJ2-3, with D maybe TRBD2 (6 bases). The V end lost 3 bases, the J end lost 5 bases, and 9 bases lay between the germline ends. Germline values: CDR1 LGHNA, CDR2 YNFKEQ. The CDR3 has 13 residues. DNA for the CDR3: TGTGCCAGCAGCCAGGAAGCGGGAGATACGCAGTATTTT. Translating it yields CASSQEAGDTQYF.

This sequence joins TRBV9 and TRBJ2-7; perhaps TRBD1 as D (5 bases). Germline V gives CDR1 SGDLS, CDR2 YYNGEE. This CDR3 has 14 amino acids. V dropped 3 bases and J dropped 3 bases, with 13 bases sitting between them. CDR3 sequence: CASSGLSRVYEQYF. The CDR3 DNA reads as TGTGCCAGCAGCGGACTCAGCAGGGTCTACGAGCAGTACTTC.

The chain is built from TRBV5-4 and TRBJ2-7; the D gene is possibly TRBD1 (6 bases). Trimming took 0 bases from V and 6 from J, leaving 13 bases between them. CDR3 size: 14 residues. Germline values: CDR1 SGHNT, CDR2 YYREEE (reference sequence). CDR3 protein: CASSLAGSRGEQYF. As DNA, the CDR3 is TGTGCCAGCAGCTTGGCGGGTAGCAGGGGCGAGCAGTACTTC.